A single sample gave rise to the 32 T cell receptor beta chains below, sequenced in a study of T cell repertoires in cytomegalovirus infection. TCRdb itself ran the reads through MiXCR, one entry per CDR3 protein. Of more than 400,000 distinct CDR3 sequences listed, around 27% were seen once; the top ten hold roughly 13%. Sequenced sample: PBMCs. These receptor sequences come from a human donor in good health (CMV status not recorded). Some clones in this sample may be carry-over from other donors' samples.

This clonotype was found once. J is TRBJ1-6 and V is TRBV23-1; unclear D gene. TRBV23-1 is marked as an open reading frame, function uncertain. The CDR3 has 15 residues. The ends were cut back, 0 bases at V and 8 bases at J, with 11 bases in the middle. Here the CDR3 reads CASSQSPWRYSPLHF. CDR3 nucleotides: TGCGCCAGCAGTCAATCTCCGTGGCGGTATTCACCCCTCCACTTT.

The CDR3 nucleotides read TGTGCTAGTCAATTGCAACTCGGGACGGTCAATGAGCAGTTCTTC. This encodes CASQLQLGTVNEQFF. The chain employs TRBV12-5 and TRBJ2-1; D assignment may be TRBD1 or TRBD2 (5 bases each). The germline V gene has CDR1 LGHNT and CDR2 FRNRAP. The length of the CDR3 is 15 residues. V dropped 8 bases and J dropped 6 bases, with 20 bases sitting between them.

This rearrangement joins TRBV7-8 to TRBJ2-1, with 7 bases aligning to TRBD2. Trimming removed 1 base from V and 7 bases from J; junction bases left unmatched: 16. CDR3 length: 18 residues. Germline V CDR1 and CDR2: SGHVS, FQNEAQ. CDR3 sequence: CASSLGVPVAGEDNEQFF. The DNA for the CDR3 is TGTGCCAGCAGCTTAGGGGTCCCCGTGGCGGGAGAGGATAATGAGCAGTTCTTC.

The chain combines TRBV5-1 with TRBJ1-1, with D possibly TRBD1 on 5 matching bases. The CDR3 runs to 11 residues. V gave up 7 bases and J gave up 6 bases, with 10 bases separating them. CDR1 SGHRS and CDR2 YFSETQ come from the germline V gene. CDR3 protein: CASADSAEAFF. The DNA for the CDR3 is TGCGCCAGCGCAGACAGCGCTGAAGCTTTCTTT.

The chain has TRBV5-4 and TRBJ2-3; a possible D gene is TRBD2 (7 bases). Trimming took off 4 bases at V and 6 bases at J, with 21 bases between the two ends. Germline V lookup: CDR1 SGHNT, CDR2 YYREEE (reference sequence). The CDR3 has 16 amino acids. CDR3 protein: CASSGRGRGNYDTQYF. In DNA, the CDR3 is TGTGCCAGCAGCGGCCGGGGGCGGGGGAACTATGATACGCAGTATTTT.

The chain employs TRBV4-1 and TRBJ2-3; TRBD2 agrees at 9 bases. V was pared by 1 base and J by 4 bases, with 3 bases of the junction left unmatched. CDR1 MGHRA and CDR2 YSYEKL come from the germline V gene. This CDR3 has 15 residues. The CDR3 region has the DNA TGCGCCAGCAGCCAAGGGGCGGGAGGGCCAGATACGCAGTATTTT. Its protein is CASSQGAGGPDTQYF.

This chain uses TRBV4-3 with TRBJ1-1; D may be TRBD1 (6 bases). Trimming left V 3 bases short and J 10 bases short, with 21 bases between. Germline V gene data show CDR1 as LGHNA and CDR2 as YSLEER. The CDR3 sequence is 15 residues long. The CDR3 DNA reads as TGCGCCAGCAGCCATGGTACAGGGCATGGGGGTTTAGCTTTCTTT. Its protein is CASSHGTGHGGLAFF.

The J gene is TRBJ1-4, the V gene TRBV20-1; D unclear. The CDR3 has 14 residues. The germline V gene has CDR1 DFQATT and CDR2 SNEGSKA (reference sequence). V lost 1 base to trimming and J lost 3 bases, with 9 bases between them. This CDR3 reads CSARGSAANEKLFF. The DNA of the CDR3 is TGCAGTGCTAGAGGGTCGGCAGCTAATGAAAAACTGTTTTTT.

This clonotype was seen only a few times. DNA for the CDR3: TGTGCCAGCAGCCTGGGGACCCTCTCTGGAAACACCATATATTTT. Translation: CASSLGTLSGNTIYF. V gene TRBV12-3 or TRBV12-4 combines with J gene TRBJ1-3, with TRBD1 as a possible D gene (5 bases). V was cut by 6 bases and J by 0 bases, with 12 bases left in between. The CDR3 runs 15 residues.

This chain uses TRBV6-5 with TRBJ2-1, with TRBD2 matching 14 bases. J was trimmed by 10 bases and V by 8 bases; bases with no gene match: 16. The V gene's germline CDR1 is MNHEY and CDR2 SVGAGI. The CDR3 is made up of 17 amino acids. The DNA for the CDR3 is TGTGCCAGCCAAGACTTATTGACTAGCGGGAGGGCTGAGGAGCAGTTCTTC. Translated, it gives CASQDLLTSGRAEEQFF.

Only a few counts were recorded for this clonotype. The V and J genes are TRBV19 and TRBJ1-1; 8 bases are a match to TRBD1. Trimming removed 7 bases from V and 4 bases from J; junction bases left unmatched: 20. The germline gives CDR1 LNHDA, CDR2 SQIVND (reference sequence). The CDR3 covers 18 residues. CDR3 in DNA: TGTGCCAGTACCACCAGGGACGGACAGGGCAGGATGGGCACTGAAGCTTTCTTT. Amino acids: CASTTRDGQGRMGTEAFF. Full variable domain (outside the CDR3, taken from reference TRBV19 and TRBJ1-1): DGGITQSPKYLFRKEGQNVTLSCEQNLNHDAMYWYRQDPGQGLRLIYYSQIVNDFQKGDIAEGYSVSREKKESFPLTVTSAQKNPTAFYLCASTTRDGQGRMGTEAFFGQGTRLTVV.

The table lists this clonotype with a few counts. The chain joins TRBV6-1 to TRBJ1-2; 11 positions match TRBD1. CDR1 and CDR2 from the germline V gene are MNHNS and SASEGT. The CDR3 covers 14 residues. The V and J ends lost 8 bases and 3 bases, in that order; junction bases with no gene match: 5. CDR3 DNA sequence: TGTGCCAGCTCAGGACAGGGGGCACACTATGGCTACACCTTC. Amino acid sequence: CASSGQGAHYGYTF.

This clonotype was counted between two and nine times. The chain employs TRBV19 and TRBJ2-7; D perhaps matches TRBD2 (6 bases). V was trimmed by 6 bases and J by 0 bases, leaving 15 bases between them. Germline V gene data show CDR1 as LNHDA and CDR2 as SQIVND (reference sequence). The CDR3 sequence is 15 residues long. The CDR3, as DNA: TGTGCCAGTAGGGACGGCGCGGGAAGCTCCTACGAGCAGTACTTC. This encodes CASRDGAGSSYEQYF.

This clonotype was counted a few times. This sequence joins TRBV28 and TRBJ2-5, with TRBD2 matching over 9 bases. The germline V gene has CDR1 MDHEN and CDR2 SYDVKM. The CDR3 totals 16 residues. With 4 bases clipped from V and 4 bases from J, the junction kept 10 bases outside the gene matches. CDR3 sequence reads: CASSSTGLAGRETQYF. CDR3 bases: TGTGCCAGCAGTTCCACGGGACTAGCCGGGAGAGAGACCCAGTACTTC.

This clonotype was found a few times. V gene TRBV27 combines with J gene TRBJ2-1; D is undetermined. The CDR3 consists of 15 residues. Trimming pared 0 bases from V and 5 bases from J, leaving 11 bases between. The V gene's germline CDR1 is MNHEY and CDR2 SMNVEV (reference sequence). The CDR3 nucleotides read TGTGCCAGCAGTTTATCGAACCCGGCCCACAATGAGCAGTTCTTC. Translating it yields CASSLSNPAHNEQFF.

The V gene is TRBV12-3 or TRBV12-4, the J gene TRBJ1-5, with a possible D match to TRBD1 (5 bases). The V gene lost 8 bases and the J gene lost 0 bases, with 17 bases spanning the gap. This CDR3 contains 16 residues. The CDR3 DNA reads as TGTGCCAGCCAGACGGGGGAAAGGAATAGCAATCAGCCCCAGCATTTT. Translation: CASQTGERNSNQPQHF.

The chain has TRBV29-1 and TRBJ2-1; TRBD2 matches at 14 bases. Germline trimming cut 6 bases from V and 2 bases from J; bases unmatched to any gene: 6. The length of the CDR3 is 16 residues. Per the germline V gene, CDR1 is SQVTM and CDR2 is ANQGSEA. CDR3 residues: CSVAGTSGRAYNEQFF. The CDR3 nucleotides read TGCAGCGTCGCCGGGACTAGCGGGAGAGCCTACAATGAGCAGTTCTTC.

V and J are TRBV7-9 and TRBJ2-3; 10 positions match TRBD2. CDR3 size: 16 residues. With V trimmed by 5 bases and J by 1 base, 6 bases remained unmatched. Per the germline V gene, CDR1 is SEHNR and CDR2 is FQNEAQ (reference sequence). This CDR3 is CASSPRTSGRTDTQYF. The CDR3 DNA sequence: TGTGCCAGCAGCCCTCGGACTAGCGGACGCACAGATACGCAGTATTTT.

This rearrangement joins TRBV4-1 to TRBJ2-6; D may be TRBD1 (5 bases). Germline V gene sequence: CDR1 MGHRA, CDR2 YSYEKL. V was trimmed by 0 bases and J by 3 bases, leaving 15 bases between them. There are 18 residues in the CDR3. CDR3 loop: CASSQESFRDRGANVLTF. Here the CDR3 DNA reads TGCGCCAGCAGCCAAGAGTCCTTCAGGGATCGTGGGGCCAACGTCCTGACTTTC.

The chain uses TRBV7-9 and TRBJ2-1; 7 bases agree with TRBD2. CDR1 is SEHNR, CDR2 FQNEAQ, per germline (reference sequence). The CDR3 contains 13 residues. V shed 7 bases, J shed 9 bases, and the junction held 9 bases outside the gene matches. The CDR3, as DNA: TGTGCCAGCATGGCGGGAGCTAATCGTGAGCAGTTCTTC. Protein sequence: CASMAGANREQFF.

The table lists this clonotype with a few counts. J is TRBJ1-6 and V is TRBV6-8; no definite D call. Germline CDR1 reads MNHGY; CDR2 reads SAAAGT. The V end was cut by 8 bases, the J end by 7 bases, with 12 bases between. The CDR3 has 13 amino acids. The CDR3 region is CASPGKKNSPLHF. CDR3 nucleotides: TGTGCCAGCCCCGGGAAAAAGAATTCACCCCTCCACTTT.

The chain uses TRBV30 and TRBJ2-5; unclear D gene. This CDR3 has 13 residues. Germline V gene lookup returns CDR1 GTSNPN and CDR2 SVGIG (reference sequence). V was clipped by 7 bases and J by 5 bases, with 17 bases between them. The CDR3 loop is CAFHPRISETQYF. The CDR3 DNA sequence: TGTGCCTTCCATCCAAGGATTTCGGAGACCCAGTACTTC.

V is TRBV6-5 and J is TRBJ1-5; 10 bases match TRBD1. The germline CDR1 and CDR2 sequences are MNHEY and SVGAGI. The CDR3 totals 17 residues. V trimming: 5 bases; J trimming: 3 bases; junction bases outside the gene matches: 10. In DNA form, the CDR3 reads TGTGCCAGCAGTCAGGGGACAGGGGTTAGGGACAATCAGCCCCAGCATTTT. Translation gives CASSQGTGVRDNQPQHF.

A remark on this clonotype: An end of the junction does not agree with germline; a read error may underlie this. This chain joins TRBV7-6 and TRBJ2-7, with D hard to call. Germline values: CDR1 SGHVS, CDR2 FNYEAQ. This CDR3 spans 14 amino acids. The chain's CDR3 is CASSSRQYSYDQYF. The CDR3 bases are TGTGCCAGCAGCTCCAGGCAGTACAGCTACGACCAGTACTTC.

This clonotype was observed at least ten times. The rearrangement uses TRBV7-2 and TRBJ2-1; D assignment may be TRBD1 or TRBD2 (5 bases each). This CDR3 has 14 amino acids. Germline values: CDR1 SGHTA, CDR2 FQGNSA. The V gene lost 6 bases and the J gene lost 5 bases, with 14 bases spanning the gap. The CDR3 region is CASRPGTVNNEQFF. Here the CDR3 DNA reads TGTGCCAGCAGACCCGGGACCGTCAACAATGAGCAGTTCTTC.

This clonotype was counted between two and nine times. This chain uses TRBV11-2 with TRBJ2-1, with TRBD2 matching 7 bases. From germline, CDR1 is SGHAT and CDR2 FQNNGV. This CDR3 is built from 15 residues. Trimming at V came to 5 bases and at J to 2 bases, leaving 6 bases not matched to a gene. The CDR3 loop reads CASSLSGVTYNEQFF. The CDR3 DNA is TGTGCCAGCAGCCTCAGCGGGGTGACCTACAATGAGCAGTTCTTC.

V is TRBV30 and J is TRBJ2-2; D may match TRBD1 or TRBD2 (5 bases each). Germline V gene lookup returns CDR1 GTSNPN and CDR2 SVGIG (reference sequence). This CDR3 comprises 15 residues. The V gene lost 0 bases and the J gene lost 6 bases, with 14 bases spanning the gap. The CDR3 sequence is CAWSVRSRGAGELFF. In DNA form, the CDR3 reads TGTGCCTGGAGTGTCCGCAGCCGGGGCGCCGGGGAGCTGTTTTTT.

CDR3 loop: CSASGTESTDTQYF. DNA of the CDR3: TGCAGTGCTAGTGGGACAGAAAGCACAGATACGCAGTATTTT. The V gene is TRBV20-1, the J gene TRBJ2-3; 7 bases line up with TRBD1. Germline V gene lookup returns CDR1 DFQATT and CDR2 SNEGSKA (reference sequence). There are 14 residues in the CDR3. Trimming took 3 bases from V and 0 from J; bases not matched to a gene: 3.

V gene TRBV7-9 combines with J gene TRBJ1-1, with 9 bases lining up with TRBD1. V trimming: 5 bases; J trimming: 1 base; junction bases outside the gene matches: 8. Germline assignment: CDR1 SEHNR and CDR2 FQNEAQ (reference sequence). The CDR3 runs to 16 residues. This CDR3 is CASSPGQGGENTEAFF. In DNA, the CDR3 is TGTGCCAGCAGCCCGGGACAGGGCGGAGAGAACACTGAAGCTTTCTTT.

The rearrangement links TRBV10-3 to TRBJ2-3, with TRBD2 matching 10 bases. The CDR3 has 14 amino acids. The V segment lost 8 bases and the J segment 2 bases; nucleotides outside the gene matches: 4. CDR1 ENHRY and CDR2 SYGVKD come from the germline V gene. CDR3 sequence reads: CAIGLADYTDTQYF. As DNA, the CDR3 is TGTGCCATCGGACTAGCGGACTACACAGATACGCAGTATTTT.

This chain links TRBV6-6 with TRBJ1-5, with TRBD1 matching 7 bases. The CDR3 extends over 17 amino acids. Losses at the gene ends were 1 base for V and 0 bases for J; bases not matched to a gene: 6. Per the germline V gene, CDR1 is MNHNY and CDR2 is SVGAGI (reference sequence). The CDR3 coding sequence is TGTGCCAGCAGTTACTTCCAGGGACAGATTAGCAATCAGCCCCAGCATTTT. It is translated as CASSYFQGQISNQPQHF.

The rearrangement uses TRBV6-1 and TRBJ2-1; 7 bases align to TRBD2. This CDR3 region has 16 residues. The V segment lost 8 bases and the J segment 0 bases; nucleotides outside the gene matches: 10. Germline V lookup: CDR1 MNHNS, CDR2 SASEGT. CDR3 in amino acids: CASARGGVSSYNEQFF. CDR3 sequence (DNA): TGTGCCAGCGCTCGGGGAGGGGTGAGCTCCTACAATGAGCAGTTCTTC.